This T cell receptor (beta chain) was observed in a study of T-cell memory formation after mild COVID-19. Across the study: TCR clusters showed largely donor specificity.

This clonotype occurred once. Its target is not known. This CDR3 region has 17 residues. Trimming shortened V by 7 bases and J by 0 bases, and 19 bases separated the two germline ends. Study-level points and caveats: Certain responding clones were present in pre-infection memory, suggesting participation of cross-reactive memory. Later expanders leaned CD4+, whereas day 15 to 85 contracting clones were balanced CD4/CD8.

Constant-segment primers and 5'RACE yielded cDNA libraries for TCR alpha and TCR beta, each carrying sample barcodes and UMIs. TCRdb fed the 5' RACE reads into MiXCR, producing one record per CDR3 protein. The sample has 350,000 to 500,000 distinct CDR3 sequences, 23% seen once. The sequence was obtained from an adult woman who had mild COVID-19 (a few samples of this study predate the infection). Cell type and time point are not known. The sample comprised PBMCs or a T cell subset sorted from them (not recorded which). The chain couples TRBV12-3 or TRBV12-4 to TRBJ1-5; D gene ambiguous. CDR3: CASTPGTFRDSNQPQHF. CDR3 DNA sequence: TGTGCCAGCACCCCAGGTACGTTCCGGGATAGCAATCAGCCCCAGCATTTT.